These 27 T cell receptor beta chains were sequenced from one sample in a study of Ad26.COV2.S vaccination and SARS-CoV-2 variants. As to treatment: 15 to 20 received Ad26.COV2.S at low or high dose, single or two shots; about 5 received placebo; per-sample allocation not given. Sample collection was performed on day 63 after the first vaccine or placebo injection. Repertoires were generated with immunoSEQ multiplex PCR, while TCRdb's copy carries only in-frame clones and drops some. The sample includes roughly 700,000 clones, roughly nine tenths of them seen just once. The specimen was peripheral blood, collected in a trial of Ad26.COV2.S vaccine versus placebo. These receptors all come from a person aged 18-60 years who received the Ad26.COV2.S COVID-19 vaccine or a placebo.

The rearrangement uses TRBV6-5 and TRBJ1-1, with a possible D match to TRBD1 (5 bases). Germline V gene lookup returns CDR1 MNHEY and CDR2 SVGAGI. The CDR3 is made up of 14 amino acids. V lost 4 bases and J 3 bases, leaving 12 bases between the germline ends. The CDR3 DNA reads as TGTGCCAGCAGTTCTCCCTTGGGGGACACTGAAGCTTTCTTT. Encoded protein: CASSSPLGDTEAFF.

The rearrangement joins TRBV30 to TRBJ2-1, with TRBD1 matching 7 bases. The CDR3 runs 15 residues. Per germline, CDR1 GTSNPN and CDR2 SVGIG (reference sequence). V shed 4 bases and J 2 bases; nucleotides not matched to a gene: 8. The CDR3 here is CAWKAGTAAYNEQFF. Written as DNA, the CDR3 is TGTGCCTGGAAGGCCGGGACAGCGGCCTACAATGAGCAGTTCTTC.

This rearrangement joins TRBV19 to TRBJ2-1; possible D gene TRBD1, 6 bases. The germline gives CDR1 LNHDA, CDR2 SQIVND (reference sequence). Between the trimmed V and J ends, which lost 3 bases and 9 bases, there was a span of 12 bases. The CDR3 sequence is 13 residues long. The CDR3 sequence is CASSIVGALEQFF. The CDR3, as DNA: TGTGCCAGTAGTATCGTGGGGGCCCTTGAGCAGTTCTTC. Variable domain in full (rest from reference TRBV19 and TRBJ2-1): DGGITQSPKYLFRKEGQNVTLSCEQNLNHDAMYWYRQDPGQGLRLIYYSQIVNDFQKGDIAEGYSVSREKKESFPLTVTSAQKNPTAFYLCASSIVGALEQFFGPGTRLTVL.

The chain recombines TRBV25-1 with TRBJ2-7; D not certain. The V end was cut by 1 base, the J end by 9 bases, with 16 bases between. The CDR3 is made up of 14 amino acids. In germline, CDR1 is MGHDK, CDR2 SYGVNS. CDR3 residues: CASSEFWSPTGQYF. The CDR3 DNA sequence: TGTGCCAGCAGTGAATTTTGGTCTCCTACTGGGCAGTACTTC.

V gene TRBV4-2 combines with J gene TRBJ2-1, with 8 nucleotides matching TRBD2. V shed 1 base and J 0 bases; nucleotides not matched to a gene: 20. This CDR3 has 22 amino acids. Germline-derived CDR1 and CDR2 are LGHNA and YNFKEQ. The CDR3 protein is CASSQGGIMAGGTQGSYNEQFF. In nucleotides, the CDR3 is TGTGCCAGCAGCCAAGGTGGGATAATGGCGGGGGGAACCCAGGGCTCCTACAATGAGCAGTTCTTC.

As regards this clone: The sample contains more than one DNA sequence encoding this CDR3. The genes are TRBV24-1 and TRBJ1-5; D perhaps matches TRBD1 (5 bases). Trimming removed 2 bases from V and 1 base from J, with 5 bases in between. The CDR3 runs 14 residues. Germline CDR1 reads KGHDR; CDR2 reads SFDVKD. The CDR3 DNA reads as TGTGCCACCAGTGATTGGGGGAGCAATCAGCCCCAGCATTTT. It specifies CATSDWGSNQPQHF.

This chain connects TRBV19 to TRBJ2-2; no firm D call. Between the trimmed V and J ends, which lost 9 bases and 1 base, there was a span of 18 bases. The V gene's germline CDR1 is LNHDA and CDR2 SQIVND (reference sequence). CDR3 length: 16 amino acids. CDR3 residues: CASHFGSWGNTGELFF. The CDR3 region has the DNA TGTGCCAGCCACTTTGGTAGTTGGGGGAACACCGGGGAGCTGTTTTTT.

The chain recombines TRBV9 with TRBJ1-3; possibly TRBD1 for D (6 bases). Germline CDR1 reads SGDLS; CDR2 reads YYNGEE. Trimming removed 5 bases from V and 4 bases from J, with 16 bases in between. The CDR3 loop spans 15 amino acids. The CDR3 reads CASRPTGNFGNTIYF. CDR3 coding DNA: TGTGCCAGCAGACCTACAGGGAACTTCGGAAACACCATATATTTT. Based on the CDR3 plus reference TRBV9 and TRBJ1-3, the full variable domain is DSGVTQTPKHLITATGQRVTLRCSPRSGDLSVYWYQQSLDQGLQFLIQYYNGEERAKGNILERFSAQQFPDLHSELNLSSLELGDSALYFCASRPTGNFGNTIYFGEGSWLTVV.

This chain connects TRBV12-1 to TRBJ2-7; the D call in the table, TRBD2, was not verified against the DNA. TRBV12-1 is marked as a pseudogene. The CDR3 length is 16 residues. DNA of the CDR3: TGTGCCAGCAGCTTTAAACCTACGTGCGTGTCCTACGAGCAGTACTTC. Protein product: CASSFKPTCVSYEQYF.

This chain links TRBV30 with TRBJ1-2; no definite D call. Germline CDR1 reads GTSNPN; CDR2 reads SVGIG (reference sequence). CDR3 length: 10 amino acids. The V end was cut by 1 base, the J end by 8 bases, with 5 bases between. Here the CDR3 reads CAWSDRGYTF. The CDR3 DNA reads TGTGCCTGGAGTGACCGGGGCTACACCTTC.

The V gene is TRBV7-2, the J gene TRBJ2-7, with a possible D match to TRBD1 (6 bases). V was shortened by 5 bases and J by 2 bases, with 13 bases between the two germline ends. This CDR3 contains 14 residues. The germline CDR1 and CDR2 sequences are SGHTA and FQGNSA. The DNA for the CDR3 is TGTGCCAGCAGCCAGAACAGGGTCCCCTACGAGCAGTACTTC. Residues: CASSQNRVPYEQYF.

The rearrangement uses TRBV5-1 and TRBJ2-3, with a tentative D call TRBD1 (6 bases). The CDR3 sequence is 15 residues long. The germline CDR1 and CDR2 sequences are SGHRS and YFSETQ. With 4 bases removed from V and 0 bases from J, the gap between germline ends came to 12 bases. Written as DNA, the CDR3 is TGCGCCAGCAGCCCGGGACATACTAGCACAGATACGCAGTATTTT. As protein: CASSPGHTSTDTQYF.

CDR3 nucleotide sequence: TGCAGTGCTAGTAGGCAGGGGGATACGCAGTATTTT. The encoded protein is CSASRQGDTQYF. The chain is built from TRBV20-1 and TRBJ2-3; weak D call: TRBD1 (6 bases). The CDR3 spans 12 residues. Between the trimmed V and J ends, which lost 3 bases and 6 bases, there was a span of 10 bases. In germline, CDR1 is DFQATT, CDR2 SNEGSKA (reference sequence).

The chain links TRBV7-2 to TRBJ2-1, with D possibly TRBD1 on 5 matching bases. CDR1 SGHTA and CDR2 FQGNSA come from the germline V gene. The CDR3 is 15 residues long. Trimming cost V 2 bases and J 7 bases, with 15 bases left between them. The CDR3 DNA follows: TGTGCCAGCAGCTTACGGGCAGGGAAGAAGAATGAGCAGTTCTTC. Translation gives CASSLRAGKKNEQFF.

The V and J genes are TRBV5-1 and TRBJ1-1; 8 bases fit TRBD1. The trim removed 1 base at V and 4 bases at J, leaving 3 bases unmatched. The CDR3 spans 14 residues. The germline V gene encodes CDR1 SGHRS and CDR2 YFSETQ. This chain's CDR3 is CASSLRTGSTEAFF. The CDR3 bases are TGCGCCAGCAGCTTGCGGACAGGGAGCACTGAAGCTTTCTTT.

This clone was observed a single time. Other DNA sequences within the sample encode an identical CDR3. J is TRBJ2-1 and V is TRBV12-3 or TRBV12-4; no firm D call. Trimming took 3 bases from V and 6 from J, leaving 6 bases between them. This CDR3 has 12 residues. The CDR3 loop is CASSFTGNEQFF. In nucleotides, the CDR3 is TGTGCCAGCAGTTTCACGGGCAATGAGCAGTTCTTC.

This chain links TRBV6-6 with TRBJ2-5; 9 positions match TRBD1. V lost 4 bases to trimming and J lost 7 bases; unmatched junction nucleotides: 4. CDR3 length equals 13 residues. Germline values: CDR1 MNHNY, CDR2 SVGAGI (reference sequence). This CDR3 reads CASSWGQGGTQYF. The DNA for the CDR3 is TGTGCCAGCAGTTGGGGACAGGGTGGGACCCAGTACTTC.

This chain links TRBV6-2 or TRBV6-3 with TRBJ2-7; 9 bases map to TRBD1. After removal of 3 bases from V and 2 bases from J, the junction contained 5 bases not matched to a gene. Germline V CDR1 and CDR2: MNHEY, SVGEGT. CDR3 length equals 15 residues. CDR3 residues: CASSYIGTGTYEQYF. The CDR3 bases are TGTGCCAGCAGTTATATCGGGACAGGGACCTACGAGCAGTACTTC.

The chain carries TRBV2 and TRBJ2-3; 7 nucleotides line up with TRBD1. The J segment lost 4 bases and the V segment lost 11 bases, leaving 15 bases of the junction unmatched. This CDR3 has 15 residues. CDR1 is SNHLY and CDR2 is FYNNEI in the germline V gene. The CDR3 loop reads CAGLQGRGVADTQYF. CDR3 sequence (DNA): TGTGCCGGATTACAGGGGCGAGGAGTCGCAGATACGCAGTATTTT.

This clone was seen just once. The CDR3, as DNA: TGTGCCAGCAGCGTCCAACACACTGAAGCTTTCTTT. It is translated as CASSVQHTEAFF. V is TRBV2 and J is TRBJ1-1; the D is unclear. V shed 6 bases and J shed 3 bases, with 8 bases lying between them. CDR3 length: 12 residues. Per germline, CDR1 SNHLY and CDR2 FYNNEI. The whole variable domain, filled in from reference TRBV2 and TRBJ1-1, reads EPEVTQTPSHQVTQMGQEVILRCVPISNHLYFYWYRQILGQKVEFLVSFYNNEISEKSEIFDDQFSVERPDGSNFTLKIRSTKLEDSAMYFCASSVQHTEAFFGQGTRLTVV.

The CDR3 DNA reads as TGTGCCACCAGCAGAGACACAGGGGGCACCGGGGAGCTGTTTTTT. Its translation: CATSRDTGGTGELFF. This chain connects TRBV15 to TRBJ2-2, with 8 bases aligning to TRBD1. Germline V gene lookup returns CDR1 LNHNV and CDR2 YYDKDF (reference sequence). CDR3 size: 15 residues. Trimming cost V 0 bases and J 4 bases; bases outside gene matches: 1.

The chain couples TRBV7-9 to TRBJ2-1; the D gene is possibly TRBD1 (5 bases). V dropped 1 base and J dropped 12 bases, with 10 bases sitting between them. Germline V gives CDR1 SEHNR, CDR2 FQNEAQ (reference sequence). The CDR3 loop spans 12 amino acids. CDR3 in amino acids: CASSLGQGGQFF. CDR3 DNA sequence: TGTGCCAGCAGCTTAGGGCAGGGCGGGCAGTTCTTC.

This clone has more than one count but fewer than ten. The chain employs TRBV19 and TRBJ1-2, with 9 bases that match TRBD1. This CDR3 has 14 residues. The germline V gene has CDR1 LNHDA and CDR2 SQIVND (reference sequence). J gave up 4 bases and V 10 bases, and 10 bases lay outside the gene matches. Here the CDR3 DNA reads TGTGCCATCCAGGACAGGGGAATTGGCTATGGCTACACCTTC. This sequence encodes CAIQDRGIGYGYTF.

The rearrangement uses TRBV5-1 and TRBJ1-4; D remains unclear. V dropped 3 bases and J dropped 7 bases, with 16 bases sitting between them. The CDR3 consists of 15 residues. Germline CDR1 is SGHRS and CDR2 is YFSETQ. Here the CDR3 DNA reads TGCGCCAGCAGCTCGGGTCTCACGGGCAGTGAAAAACTGTTTTTT. Amino acids: CASSSGLTGSEKLFF.

The chain joins TRBV4-2 to TRBJ1-2, with TRBD1 identical over 9 bases. Looked up from germline, CDR1 is LGHNA and CDR2 is YNFKEQ. The CDR3 runs to 15 residues. Germline trimming cut 2 bases from V and 8 bases from J; bases unmatched to any gene: 9. CDR3 residues: CASSQPSQGARGYTF. The CDR3 DNA is TGTGCCAGCAGCCAACCCTCACAGGGGGCGAGGGGCTACACCTTC.

The count of this clone is one. The chain employs TRBV7-8 and TRBJ2-7; 8 bases agree with TRBD1. The CDR3 is made up of 13 amino acids. Per the germline V gene, CDR1 is SGHVS and CDR2 is FQNEAQ. Trimming at V came to 8 bases and at J to 1 base, leaving 4 bases not matched to a gene. CDR3 bases: TGTGCCAGCGCGACAGGGGAGTCCTACGAGCAGTACTTC. Translated: CASATGESYEQYF.

This clone was recorded a few times. The chain uses TRBV5-4 and TRBJ2-5; 7 bases line up with TRBD2. This CDR3 is built from 14 residues. CDR1 SGHNT and CDR2 YYREEE come from the germline V gene (reference sequence). The V segment lost 0 bases and the J segment 2 bases; nucleotides outside the gene matches: 1. The CDR3 DNA reads TGTGCCAGCAGCTTGGAGGGACTACAAGAGACCCAGTACTTC. It encodes CASSLEGLQETQYF.